This TCR beta chain was captured in a study of blood T cell repertoires in COVID-19. Overall study: Spain, Italy and the United States supplied samples that represented acute and convalescent COVID-19.

The V gene's germline CDR1 is SEHNR and CDR2 FQNEAQ (reference sequence). This CDR3 contains 17 residues. V lost 3 bases, J lost 2 bases, and 7 bases stayed unmatched. Seattle researchers signed up patients amid active infection and tracked them longitudinally. Assay used: immunoSEQ multiplex PCR; TCRdb lists only in-frame clones, some missing. The sample carries 200,000 to 300,000 clones, approximately 91% recorded once. This clonotype originated in a man aged 25-45 years with COVID-19, enrolled during active disease. The chain links TRBV7-9 to TRBJ2-1, with 10 bases identical to TRBD2. Specimen: peripheral blood. The CDR3 nucleotides are TGTGCCAGCAGCTTCGGGCTAGCGGGGGCTGCCTACAATGAGCAGTTCTTC. Protein sequence: CASSFGLAGAAYNEQFF.